These 18 T cell receptor beta chains came from one sample sequenced in a study of read filtering for tumor transcriptome and immune sequencing. Molecular barcoded adaptors covering alpha/delta and beta/gamma chains were used on 400 to 450 ng RNA. MiXCR, run by TCRdb on the reads, gives a single entry per CDR3 protein. Among 5,000 or so distinct CDR3 sequences listed, around 21% were seen once. The sequenced sample consisted of a population of CD138-negative cells sorted from bone marrow. The source is a donor at least 40 years old with multiple myeloma.

This clonotype showed up many times. The chain links TRBV29-1 to TRBJ2-1; tentative D call: TRBD2 (8 bases). The CDR3 is 15 residues long. Deletions cut 7 bases from V and 15 bases from J, with 31 bases between. Germline CDR1 is SQVTM and CDR2 is ANQGSEA. CDR3 bases: TGCAGCGCTGCGGGACAGCCGGATAGCGGGACTTGGCTGTTCTTC. It translates to CSAAGQPDSGTWLFF.

Relative to its sample, this clonotype is medium-sized. CDR3 nucleotide sequence: TGTGCCAGCAGTGATGGACTAGCGGGGTCCTACGAGCAGTACTTC. Translated, it gives CASSDGLAGSYEQYF. J is TRBJ2-7 and V is TRBV25-1; 12 bases fit TRBD2. CDR3 length: 15 residues. With 3 bases clipped from V and 1 base from J, the junction kept 1 base outside the gene matches. Germline loops: CDR1 MGHDK, CDR2 SYGVNS.

Many counts were recorded for this clonotype. The chain combines TRBV9 with TRBJ2-5; D unresolved. The V gene lost 3 bases and the J gene lost 5 bases, with 11 bases spanning the gap. The germline CDR1 and CDR2 sequences are SGDLS and YYNGEE. The CDR3 length is 13 residues. CDR3 amino acids: CASSASGRETQYF. The DNA of the CDR3 is TGTGCCAGCAGCGCGTCCGGTCGGGAGACCCAGTACTTC.

This clonotype was observed at least ten times. The chain combines TRBV4-3 with TRBJ2-3; weak D call: TRBD1 (6 bases). V gave up 4 bases and J gave up 4 bases, with 21 bases separating them. Germline V gene lookup returns CDR1 LGHNA and CDR2 YSLEER. This CDR3 spans 17 amino acids. The CDR3 bases are TGCGCCAGCAGCCGGGTCGGGGCCAGGGGAGCGGCAGATACGCAGTATTTT. Protein: CASSRVGARGAADTQYF.

There are many counts of this clonotype. The rearrangement uses TRBV20-1 and TRBJ1-5; weak D call: TRBD1 (5 bases). In germline, CDR1 is DFQATT, CDR2 SNEGSKA (reference sequence). There are 14 residues in the CDR3. V lost 6 bases to trimming and J lost 3 bases, with 15 bases between them. The DNA for the CDR3 is TGCAGTGCGGGGGGGACGGACTTCAATCAGCCCCAGCATTTT. Residues: CSAGGTDFNQPQHF.

CDR3 sequence reads: CSARGDWTDTEAFF. The CDR3 bases are TGCAGTGCTAGAGGAGATTGGACAGACACTGAAGCTTTCTTT. The chain is built from TRBV20-1 and TRBJ1-1; TRBD1 might be the D (6 bases). The CDR3 is 14 residues long. The V and J ends lost 1 base and 3 bases respectively, with 12 bases between them. Per the germline V gene, CDR1 is DFQATT and CDR2 is SNEGSKA (reference sequence).

This clonotype was detected ten times or more. The chain is built from TRBV5-1 and TRBJ2-5, with 10 bases fitting TRBD2. Germline values: CDR1 SGHRS, CDR2 YFSETQ. This CDR3 spans 15 amino acids. V lost 2 bases and J lost 2; bases outside the gene matches: 3. CDR3 sequence (DNA): TGCGCCAGCAGCTTTACAGCGGGAGGGCAAGAGACCCAGTACTTC. Amino acids: CASSFTAGGQETQYF.

This clonotype is classed as medium-sized. The chain recombines TRBV18 with TRBJ2-5, with unresolved D. V lost 1 base to trimming and J lost 4 bases, with 4 bases between them. Germline CDR1 is KGHSH and CDR2 is LQKENI. This CDR3 is built from 12 residues. CDR3 nucleotides: TGTGCCAGCTCACCACGAGGAGAGACCCAGTACTTC. This sequence encodes CASSPRGETQYF.

This clonotype was detected many times. The V gene is TRBV13, the J gene TRBJ2-3, with a weak D call TRBD2 (5 bases). Trimming stripped 3 bases from V and 4 bases from J, with 20 bases between. The CDR3 spans 17 residues. Germline V gives CDR1 PRHDT, CDR2 FYEKMQ (reference sequence). In DNA, the CDR3 is TGTGCCAGCAGCTTCTCCCCTCGGAGGCCCGGCGCAGATACGCAGTATTTT. Its translation is CASSFSPRRPGADTQYF.

This clonotype is categorized as medium-sized. The chain joins TRBV20-1 to TRBJ1-1, with 11 bases that match TRBD1. This CDR3 contains 14 residues. The V segment lost 6 bases and the J segment 5 bases; nucleotides outside the gene matches: 8. Germline-derived CDR1 and CDR2 are DFQATT and SNEGSKA (reference sequence). This CDR3 is CSATDRGRRTEAFF. The CDR3 nucleotides read TGCAGTGCGACGGACAGGGGGCGGAGAACTGAAGCTTTCTTT.

This clonotype was seen many times. V usage is TRBV3-1 and J usage is TRBJ2-7; D possibly uses TRBD1 or TRBD2 (5 bases each). The CDR3 sequence is 15 residues long. Trimming cost V 1 base and J 5 bases, with 15 bases left between them. Germline V gives CDR1 LGHDT, CDR2 YNNKEL (reference sequence). DNA for the CDR3: TGTGCCAGCAGCCAAGGCACAGGCTCGGGAAACGAGCAGTACTTC. Its protein product is CASSQGTGSGNEQYF.

Ten or more counts support this clonotype. The CDR3 loop is CASSQTGYNNEQFF. As DNA, the CDR3 is TGCGCCAGCAGCCAAACTGGATATAACAATGAGCAGTTCTTC. The rearrangement uses TRBV4-3 and TRBJ2-1; no clear D. CDR3 size: 14 residues. The V end was cut by 2 bases, the J end by 5 bases, with 10 bases between. CDR1 and CDR2 (germline): LGHNA, YSLEER.

Sample share makes this clonotype medium-sized. The chain joins TRBV20-1 to TRBJ2-7, with D possibly called TRBD1 or TRBD2 (5 bases each). The length of the CDR3 is 14 residues. Trimming left V 2 bases short and J 3 bases short, with 14 bases between. Looked up from germline, CDR1 is DFQATT and CDR2 is SNEGSKA (reference sequence). CDR3 sequence: CSARSGYGGYEQYF. DNA for the CDR3: TGCAGTGCTAGAAGCGGCTATGGGGGCTACGAGCAGTACTTC.

This clonotype was seen many times. The rearrangement links TRBV9 to TRBJ2-3; 7 nucleotides agree with TRBD1. The CDR3 length is 13 residues. Trimming cost V 4 bases and J 6 bases; bases outside gene matches: 5. Per germline, CDR1 SGDLS and CDR2 YYNGEE. The CDR3 DNA is TGTGCCAGCAGCCGACGAGGGGGCGATACGCAGTATTTT. Translating gives CASSRRGGDTQYF.

This CDR3 reads CASNGGSILGDTQYF. The CDR3 nucleotides read TGTGCCAGCAATGGCGGGAGTATCTTGGGGGATACGCAGTATTTT. This chain uses TRBV2 with TRBJ2-3; TRBD2 aligns across 7 bases. Trimming took 7 bases from V and 6 from J; bases not matched to a gene: 13. Germline assignment: CDR1 SNHLY and CDR2 FYNNEI. The CDR3 runs 15 residues.

At least ten counts were recorded for this clonotype. V gene TRBV29-1 combines with J gene TRBJ2-2, with D unclear. Germline V gene lookup returns CDR1 SQVTM and CDR2 ANQGSEA. CDR3 length: 14 residues. The germline V and J ends were trimmed by 0 bases and 7 bases, with 12 bases remaining between them. The CDR3 loop is CSVEDREGNGELFF. In nucleotides, the CDR3 is TGCAGCGTTGAAGATCGTGAAGGGAACGGGGAGCTGTTTTTT.

This clonotype was recorded at least ten times. The rearrangement uses TRBV7-2 and TRBJ2-3; 8 nucleotides align to TRBD2. The CDR3 has 15 residues. Trimming removed 4 bases from V and 5 bases from J; junction bases left unmatched: 8. The V gene's germline CDR1 is SGHTA and CDR2 FQGNSA. CDR3 DNA sequence: TGTGCCAGCAGCTCGGGACTAGGGGGAGAAGATACGCAGTATTTT. Translation gives CASSSGLGGEDTQYF. The whole variable domain, filled in from reference TRBV7-2 and TRBJ2-3, reads GAGVSQSPSNKVTEKGKDVELRCDPISGHTALYWYRQSLGQGLEFLIYFQGNSAPDKSGLPSDRFSAERTGGSVSTLTIQRTQQEDSAVYLCASSSGLGGEDTQYFGPGTRLTVL.

The V and J genes are TRBV12-3 or TRBV12-4 and TRBJ1-2; D ambiguous. The CDR3 covers 13 residues. V lost 5 bases and J lost 8, with 15 bases in between. DNA for the CDR3: TGTGCCAGCAGTCCGACAAGAGGCCCAGGCTACACCTTC. Translated, it gives CASSPTRGPGYTF.